A single sample is the source of the 29 T cell receptor beta chains below, sequenced in a study of cytomegalovirus exposure and HLA in healthy donors. Method: immunoSEQ multiplex PCR; TCRdb's copy keeps in-frame clones and lacks some. The profile covers a few hundred thousand clones, with more than 75% appearing a single time and around 0.9% taken by the ten largest. Source material: PBMCs. These receptors all stem from a woman aged 18-35 years in good health and CMV-seronegative.

This sequence joins TRBV5-1 and TRBJ1-6; no definite D call. Deletions cut 7 bases from V and 7 bases from J, with 21 bases between. The V gene's germline CDR1 is SGHRS and CDR2 YFSETQ. There are 16 residues in the CDR3. The CDR3 is CASQALSLGVNSPLHF. CDR3 in DNA: TGCGCCAGCCAGGCCCTCTCGTTGGGAGTAAATTCACCCCTCCACTTT. Full variable domain (remainder filled in from reference TRBV5-1 and TRBJ1-6): KAGVTQTPRYLIKTRGQQVTLSCSPISGHRSVSWYQQTPGQGLQFLFEYFSETQRNKGNFPGRFSGRQFSNSRSEMNVSTLELGDSALYLCASQALSLGVNSPLHFGNGTRLTVT.

The chain uses TRBV5-1 and TRBJ2-7; possibly TRBD2 for D (5 bases). Germline values: CDR1 SGHRS, CDR2 YFSETQ. Trimming removed 4 bases from V and 5 bases from J, with 10 bases in between. The CDR3 consists of 12 residues. In nucleotides, the CDR3 is TGCGCCAGCAGCCCCCGCGGGCACGAGCAGTACTTC. This gives the protein CASSPRGHEQYF.

The chain uses TRBV27 and TRBJ2-2; 10 nucleotides align to TRBD1. Trimming removed 6 bases from V and 3 bases from J; junction bases left unmatched: 4. CDR3 size: 15 residues. The V gene's germline CDR1 is MNHEY and CDR2 SMNVEV (reference sequence). This chain's CDR3 is CASRMGQGHTGELFF. In nucleotides, the CDR3 is TGTGCCAGCAGGATGGGACAGGGGCACACCGGGGAGCTGTTTTTT.

This clone was counted once. This rearrangement joins TRBV28 to TRBJ1-2; 7 nucleotides line up with TRBD1. After removal of 6 bases from V and 4 bases from J, the junction contained 14 bases not matched to a gene. The CDR3 totals 16 residues. Germline V gene lookup returns CDR1 MDHEN and CDR2 SYDVKM. DNA for the CDR3: TGTGCCAGCAGCCTCACCGAGGGGGCGCGTGGCTATGGCTACACCTTC. Protein sequence: CASSLTEGARGYGYTF.

This sequence joins TRBV27 and TRBJ1-2; 8 positions match TRBD1. V dropped 6 bases and J dropped 3; count of bases not matched to a gene: 3. The CDR3 runs 13 residues. Germline lookup yields CDR1 MNHEY and CDR2 SMNVEV (reference sequence). In nucleotides, the CDR3 is TGTGCCAGCAGGCAGGGGGCCCACTATGGCTACACCTTC. Protein: CASRQGAHYGYTF.

The V call is TRBV11-3, the J call TRBJ2-2; D gene uncertain. The germline V and J ends were trimmed by 5 bases and 3 bases, with 7 bases remaining between them. The V gene's germline CDR1 is SGHNT and CDR2 YENEEA. This CDR3 contains 13 residues. The CDR3 nucleotides read TGTGCCAGCAGCCCCCGGGACACCGGGGAGCTGTTTTTT. Protein product: CASSPRDTGELFF.

This chain connects TRBV27 to TRBJ1-2, with D unclear. Trimming stripped 2 bases from V and 3 bases from J, with 7 bases between. The CDR3 runs 13 residues. CDR1 and CDR2 (germline): MNHEY, SMNVEV (reference sequence). CDR3 nucleotides: TGTGCCAGCAGTTTAGGCACGTACTATGGCTACACCTTC. Amino acid sequence: CASSLGTYYGYTF.

The count of this clone is one. Other nucleotide sequences from this sample produce the same CDR3. The chain employs TRBV28 and TRBJ2-5; 8 bases agree with TRBD1. J lost 5 bases, V lost 4 bases, and 9 bases had no gene match. This CDR3 is built from 15 residues. Per germline, CDR1 MDHEN and CDR2 SYDVKM. CDR3 nucleotide sequence: TGTGCCAGCAGTTCTCTTACAGGGGGTGGGGAGACCCAGTACTTC. It translates to CASSSLTGGGETQYF.

The rearrangement links TRBV29-1 to TRBJ2-5; unclear D gene. Germline CDR1 is SQVTM and CDR2 is ANQGSEA. V was pared by 3 bases and J by 3 bases, with 11 bases between. The CDR3 totals 13 residues. For the CDR3, the DNA is TGCAGCGTTGAGATACACCCAAAAGAGACCCAGTACTTC. Amino acid sequence: CSVEIHPKETQYF.

The chain carries TRBV2 and TRBJ1-1, with D perhaps matching TRBD1 (6 bases). The CDR3 runs to 14 residues. Between the trimmed V and J ends, which lost 6 bases and 1 base, there was a span of 12 bases. In germline, CDR1 is SNHLY, CDR2 FYNNEI. The CDR3 loop reads CASRLGGGNTEAFF. CDR3 in DNA: TGTGCCAGCAGGCTAGGGGGTGGGAACACTGAAGCTTTCTTT.

The CDR3 protein is CASGLVLGTGGGNTQYF. CDR3 in DNA: TGTGCTAGTGGTTTGGTACTTGGGACAGGGGGAGGAAATACGCAGTATTTT. The chain recombines TRBV12-5 with TRBJ2-3; 11 bases fit TRBD1. From germline, CDR1 is LGHNT and CDR2 FRNRAP. The CDR3 consists of 17 residues. V lost 0 bases to trimming and J lost 7 bases; unmatched junction nucleotides: 9.

The chain couples TRBV2 to TRBJ1-2; 8 bases agree with TRBD1. There are 14 residues in the CDR3. Germline-derived CDR1 and CDR2 are SNHLY and FYNNEI. The trim removed 6 bases at V and 8 bases at J, leaving 11 bases unmatched. CDR3 DNA: TGTGCCAGCAGGGAGGACAGGGACTTTGGGGGCTACACCTTC. It specifies CASREDRDFGGYTF.

The chain joins TRBV19 to TRBJ2-1; TRBD1 matches 7 bases. CDR1 is LNHDA and CDR2 is SQIVND in the germline V gene (reference sequence). Unmatched junction bases numbered 3, after V lost 1 base and J lost 9 bases. The CDR3 has 13 amino acids. The CDR3 here is CASSIGTGVEQFF. In DNA, the CDR3 is TGTGCCAGTAGTATAGGTACAGGGGTTGAGCAGTTCTTC.

The rearrangement joins TRBV18 to TRBJ2-7, with a possible D match to TRBD2 (5 bases). There are 15 residues in the CDR3. Between the trimmed V and J ends, which lost 0 bases and 4 bases, there was a span of 13 bases. Germline lookup yields CDR1 KGHSH and CDR2 LQKENI. CDR3 DNA: TGTGCCAGCTCACCACCGACGGGAATGGGGTACGAGCAGTACTTC. Protein product: CASSPPTGMGYEQYF. The full variable domain, rest sourced from reference TRBV18 and TRBJ2-7, is NAGVMQNPRHLVRRRGQEARLRCSPMKGHSHVYWYRQLPEEGLKFMVYLQKENIIDESGMPKERFSAEFPKEGPSILRIQQVVRGDSAAYFCASSPPTGMGYEQYFGPGTRLTVT.

The chain has TRBV27 and TRBJ1-2; 7 nucleotides line up with TRBD1. CDR1 is MNHEY and CDR2 is SMNVEV in the germline V gene (reference sequence). The V segment lost 6 bases and the J segment 2 bases; nucleotides outside the gene matches: 9. The CDR3 extends over 15 amino acids. In DNA form, the CDR3 reads TGTGCCAGCAGATCGCCGGGACAGTTAAACTATGGCTACACCTTC. This translates into CASRSPGQLNYGYTF.

The chain employs TRBV7-8 and TRBJ1-4; D is undetermined. From germline, CDR1 is SGHVS and CDR2 FQNEAQ. This CDR3 contains 13 residues. The V gene lost 5 bases and the J gene lost 2 bases, with 6 bases spanning the gap. The CDR3 loop is CASSQWTNEKLFF. The CDR3 nucleotides are TGTGCCAGCAGCCAGTGGACTAATGAAAAACTGTTTTTT.

V and J are TRBV11-1 and TRBJ2-7, with TRBD2 identical over 12 bases. The CDR3 runs to 16 residues. The trim removed 2 bases at V and 3 bases at J, leaving 5 bases unmatched. Germline loops: CDR1 SGHAT, CDR2 FQDESV (reference sequence). CDR3 nucleotides: TGTGCCAGCAGCTTAACTAGACTAGCGGGAGTCTACGAGCAGTACTTC. Amino acid sequence: CASSLTRLAGVYEQYF.

This sequence joins TRBV7-3 and TRBJ1-6, with D possibly matching TRBD1 (5 bases). Trimming pared 1 base from V and 7 bases from J, leaving 8 bases between. Germline CDR1 is SGHTA and CDR2 is FQGTGA. This CDR3 has 14 residues. As DNA, the CDR3 is TGTGCCAGCAGCTTAATGTCAGGGAATTCACCCCTCCACTTT. The encoded protein is CASSLMSGNSPLHF.

This CDR3 is CASSPQGRVEDQPQHF. As DNA, the CDR3 is TGTGCCAGCTCACCGCAGGGTAGGGTTGAGGATCAGCCCCAGCATTTT. The rearrangement uses TRBV18 and TRBJ1-5; possible D gene TRBD1, 5 bases. Germline V gene sequence: CDR1 KGHSH, CDR2 LQKENI. Trimming cost V 3 bases and J 5 bases, with 17 bases left between them. This CDR3 comprises 16 residues.

This clone was detected once. The chain has TRBV7-8 and TRBJ2-5; 9 bases line up with TRBD2. J gave up 5 bases and V 5 bases, and 12 bases lay outside the gene matches. CDR1 SGHVS and CDR2 FQNEAQ come from the germline V gene. The CDR3 has 16 amino acids. The CDR3 region is CASSHHTAGGWETQYF. CDR3 sequence (DNA): TGTGCCAGCAGCCACCACACCGCGGGAGGGTGGGAGACCCAGTACTTC.

CDR3 DNA sequence: TGTGCCAGCAGCCTATCCGGACTAGCGGGAGTGGTCGGGGAGCTGTTTTTT. It is translated as CASSLSGLAGVVGELFF. The chain recombines TRBV5-6 with TRBJ2-2, with 13 bases matching TRBD2. This CDR3 region has 17 residues. Per germline, CDR1 SGHDT and CDR2 YYEEEE. Trimming took 4 bases from V and 7 from J; bases not matched to a gene: 10.

The chain is built from TRBV11-2 and TRBJ2-4; D might be TRBD1 (5 bases). Germline CDR1 reads SGHAT; CDR2 reads FQNNGV. V was cut by 6 bases and J by 4 bases, with 16 bases left in between. This CDR3 is built from 15 residues. Here the CDR3 reads CASSTVLGQKNIQYF. CDR3 bases: TGTGCCAGCAGTACTGTCCTGGGGCAGAAAAACATTCAGTACTTC.

The chain joins TRBV19 to TRBJ1-5; no reliable D call. The ends were cut back, 6 bases at V and 9 bases at J, with 18 bases in the middle. The CDR3 totals 14 residues. Germline values: CDR1 LNHDA, CDR2 SQIVND (reference sequence). Written as DNA, the CDR3 is TGTGCCAGTAGGGCCGGGAGGTCGGTTGGGCCCCAGCATTTT. Protein sequence: CASRAGRSVGPQHF.

V usage is TRBV27 and J usage is TRBJ2-3; 8 nucleotides agree with TRBD2. The V and J ends lost 5 bases and 2 bases, in that order; junction bases with no gene match: 15. Germline CDR1 is MNHEY and CDR2 is SMNVEV (reference sequence). The CDR3 covers 18 residues. The CDR3 here is CASSPPPERLANTDTQYF. The DNA for the CDR3 is TGTGCCAGCAGTCCCCCCCCGGAGAGACTAGCGAACACAGATACGCAGTATTTT.

The CDR3 DNA follows: TGTGCCAGCAGCCCACGGACAGGTTGGGACTATGGCTACACCTTC. It codes for CASSPRTGWDYGYTF. V and J are TRBV5-8 and TRBJ1-2, with 7 bases aligning to TRBD1. The V and J ends lost 4 bases and 3 bases, in that order; junction bases with no gene match: 9. The CDR3 runs 15 residues. Germline V CDR1 and CDR2: SGHTS, YDEGEE. The full variable domain, in which reference TRBV5-8 and TRBJ1-2 provide the parts outside the CDR3, is EAGVTQSPTHLIKTRGQQATLRCSPISGHTSVYWYQQALGLGLQFLLWYDEGEERNRGNFPPRFSGRQFPNYSSELNVNALELEDSALYLCASSPRTGWDYGYTFGSGTRLTVV.

The chain employs TRBV27 and TRBJ2-1; 12 bases fit TRBD2. Germline loops: CDR1 MNHEY, CDR2 SMNVEV (reference sequence). The trim removed 3 bases at V and 8 bases at J, leaving 5 bases unmatched. The CDR3 has 15 residues. The chain's CDR3 is CASSLSTSGSYEQFF. The CDR3 bases are TGTGCCAGCAGTTTGTCGACTAGCGGGAGCTATGAGCAGTTCTTC.

The J gene is TRBJ2-2, the V gene TRBV19, with a possible D match to TRBD1 (6 bases). Per the germline V gene, CDR1 is LNHDA and CDR2 is SQIVND (reference sequence). Trimming stripped 5 bases from V and 8 bases from J, with 18 bases between. CDR3 length: 15 residues. CDR3 in amino acids: CASSFLGQIEGELFF. The CDR3 DNA is TGTGCCAGTAGTTTCCTAGGACAGATCGAGGGGGAGCTGTTTTTT.

The chain carries TRBV6-1 and TRBJ1-3; D ambiguous. Germline V gene lookup returns CDR1 MNHNS and CDR2 SASEGT. This CDR3 contains 15 residues. Trimming shortened V by 8 bases and J by 0 bases, and 14 bases separated the two germline ends. CDR3 sequence: CASLVITSSGNTIYF. DNA of the CDR3: TGTGCCAGCCTCGTCATCACTAGCTCTGGAAACACCATATATTTT.

The chain carries TRBV27 and TRBJ2-7; D not resolved. In germline, CDR1 is MNHEY, CDR2 SMNVEV (reference sequence). The CDR3 spans 12 residues. V gave up 5 bases and J gave up 0 bases, with 5 bases separating them. CDR3 bases: TGTGCCAGCAGTCCCCTCTCCTACGAGCAGTACTTC. Its protein is CASSPLSYEQYF.